These T cell receptor beta chains were read from a single sample in a study of sequential checkpoint blockade in melanoma. Data came from immunoSEQ multiplex PCR; TCRdb stores just in-frame clones and leaves some out. The repertoire holds about 12,000 clones, approximately 24% seen once, with approximately 20% in the top ten. The material was tumor tissue (inferred from file names), obtained from a patient given nivolumab and ipilimumab in sequence. The receptors come from a human donor with melanoma. CDR3s include the opening cysteine and the closing phenylalanine or tryptophan. The D gene is left open where the match is weak. Rows may omit the clone size; those that give it use once, few, many or a size class.

J: TRBJ1-5
V: TRBV10-3
size: few
D: TRBD1
CDR3: CASILQGPNQPQHF
DNA: TGTGCCAGTATCCTACAGGGGCCGAATCAGCCCCAGCATTTT

J: TRBJ2-6
V: TRBV6-8
size: -
D: -
CDR3: CASSYSGSGANVLTF
DNA: TGTGCCAGCAGTTACTCAGGCTCTGGGGCCAACGTCCTGACTTTC

J: TRBJ1-5
V: TRBV19
size: -
D: TRBD1
CDR3: CASSIAASRGHQPQHF
DNA: TGTGCCAGTAGTATAGCTGCTTCCAGGGGGCATCAGCCCCAGCATTTT

J: TRBJ2-5
V: TRBV11-3
size: many
D: -
CDR3: CASSLRSVAGPRETQYF
DNA: TGTGCCAGCAGCTTAAGATCCGTTGCCGGGCCTCGGGAGACCCAGTACTTC

J: TRBJ2-6
V: TRBV18
size: few
D: -
CDR3: CASSPPTGRGLWANVLTF
DNA: TGTGCCAGCTCACCACCAACAGGGAGAGGTTTGTGGGCCAACGTCCTGACTTTC

J: TRBJ2-1
V: TRBV19
size: -
D: TRBD1
CDR3: CASSIARTGLNEQFF
DNA: TGTGCCAGTAGTATAGCGAGGACAGGGTTGAATGAGCAGTTCTTC

J: TRBJ1-3
V: TRBV19
size: -
D: -
CDR3: CASTRGADGNTIYF
DNA: TGTGCCAGTACGCGGGGGGCTGATGGAAACACCATATATTTT

J: TRBJ2-2
V: TRBV19
size: -
D: -
CDR3: CASKWRATNTGELFF
DNA: TGTGCCAGTAAATGGCGGGCCACGAACACCGGGGAGCTGTTTTTT

J: TRBJ1-1
V: TRBV10-3
size: -
D: -
CDR3: CAISESVAEAFF
DNA: TGTGCCATCAGTGAGTCGGTAGCTGAAGCTTTCTTT

J: TRBJ2-7
V: TRBV23-1
size: -
D: TRBD2
CDR3: CASSLVGGAHEQYF
DNA: TGCGCCAGCAGCTTGGTCGGGGGGGCCCACGAGCAGTACTTC

J: TRBJ1-5
V: TRBV11-3
size: medium-sized
D: -
CDR3: CASSLTPRLNQPQHF
DNA: TGTGCCAGCAGCTTGACGCCCCGACTTAATCAGCCCCAGCATTTT

J: TRBJ2-1
V: TRBV9
size: -
D: TRBD2
CDR3: CASSMTSYYNEQFF
DNA: TGTGCCAGCAGCATGACTAGCTACTACAATGAGCAGTTCTTC

J: TRBJ2-2
V: TRBV9
size: many
D: -
CDR3: CASISRTGELFF
DNA: TGTGCCAGCATTTCAAGAACCGGGGAGCTGTTTTTT

J: TRBJ2-1
V: TRBV6-8
size: few
D: TRBD2
CDR3: CASRVLAGGSYNEQFF
DNA: TGTGCCAGCAGGGTACTAGCGGGGGGGTCCTACAATGAGCAGTTCTTC

J: TRBJ1-2
V: TRBV18
size: -
D: -
CDR3: CASSPKNLGSSYGYTF
DNA: TGTGCCAGCTCACCAAAGAATTTGGGGTCCTCCTATGGCTACACCTTC

J: TRBJ2-1
V: TRBV11-3
size: -
D: TRBD2
CDR3: CASSPGGAYNEQFF
DNA: TGTGCCAGCAGCCCCGGGGGGGCATACAATGAGCAGTTCTTC

J: TRBJ2-3
V: TRBV28
size: few
D: -
CDR3: CASTYYSDSTDTQYF
DNA: TGTGCCAGCACTTACTACTCGGATAGCACAGATACGCAGTATTTT

J: TRBJ1-2
V: TRBV9
size: few
D: -
CDR3: CASSEALRGRNFGYTF
DNA: TGTGCCAGCAGTGAAGCGCTTCGAGGCAGAAATTTTGGCTACACCTTC

J: TRBJ2-3
V: TRBV7-5
size: few
D: -
CDR3: CASSLDKRSTDTQYF
DNA: TGTGCCAGCAGCTTAGATAAGCGGAGCACAGATACGCAGTATTTT

J: TRBJ2-1
V: TRBV11-3
size: few
D: TRBD1
CDR3: CASSLDGTAYNEQFF
DNA: TGTGCCAGCAGCTTGGACGGGACAGCCTACAATGAGCAGTTCTTC

J: TRBJ2-5
V: TRBV6-8
size: few
D: -
CDR3: CASTPRGAETQYF
DNA: TGTGCCAGCACACCCAGGGGAGCAGAGACCCAGTACTTC

J: TRBJ2-3
V: TRBV10-2
size: few
D: TRBD2
CDR3: CASSSSPLAILTDTQYF
DNA: TGCGCCAGCAGTTCCTCCCCACTAGCGATCCTCACAGATACGCAGTATTTT

J: TRBJ2-3
V: TRBV15
size: -
D: TRBD2
CDR3: CATSSSGGATDTQYF
DNA: TGTGCCACCAGCAGCAGCGGGGGGGCCACAGATACGCAGTATTTT

J: TRBJ2-3
V: TRBV4-1
size: -
D: -
CDR3: CASSVGGGLRDTQYF
DNA: TGCGCCAGCAGCGTAGGGGGGGGGCTAAGAGATACGCAGTATTTT

J: TRBJ2-5
V: TRBV6-8
size: -
D: -
CDR3: CASIPQRRTQETQYF
DNA: TGTGCCAGCATACCCCAGAGACGGACCCAAGAGACCCAGTACTTC

J: TRBJ1-1
V: TRBV6-8
size: medium-sized
D: -
CDR3: CASSYSTAFTTEAFF
DNA: TGTGCCAGCAGTTACTCGACAGCTTTCACCACTGAAGCTTTCTTT

J: TRBJ2-5
V: TRBV6-1
size: few
D: -
CDR3: CASSETPTGAIQETQYF
DNA: TGTGCCAGCAGTGAAACCCCTACGGGGGCGATCCAAGAGACCCAGTACTTC

J: TRBJ2-6
V: TRBV11-3
size: -
D: -
CDR3: CASSSPRTDSGANVLTF
DNA: TGTGCCAGCAGCTCTCCTCGGACGGACTCTGGGGCCAACGTCCTGACTTTC

J: TRBJ1-2
V: TRBV6-8
size: -
D: TRBD1
CDR3: CASTGQGALGNYGYTF
DNA: TGTGCCAGCACGGGACAGGGGGCGCTGGGCAACTATGGCTACACCTTC

J: TRBJ2-6
V: TRBV23-1
size: -
D: -
CDR3: CASRVPGANVLTF
DNA: TGCGCCAGTCGGGTTCCTGGGGCCAACGTCCTGACTTTC

J: TRBJ1-5
V: TRBV11-3
size: -
D: TRBD1
CDR3: CASSLGMDRGGQPQHF
DNA: TGTGCCAGCAGCTTGGGCATGGACAGGGGGGGTCAGCCCCAGCATTTT

J: TRBJ2-2
V: TRBV11-3
size: few
D: TRBD2
CDR3: CASSTPQRGGNTGELFF
DNA: TGTGCCAGCAGCACCCCTCAGCGGGGGGGCAACACCGGGGAGCTGTTTTTT

J: TRBJ1-3
V: TRBV6-8
size: few
D: -
CDR3: CASRRFSGNTIYF
DNA: TGTGCCAGCAGACGATTCTCTGGAAACACCATATATTTT

J: TRBJ2-7
V: TRBV14
size: few
D: TRBD2
CDR3: CASSQVYGGRYEQYF
DNA: TGTGCCAGCAGCCAAGTCTATGGCGGGAGGTACGAGCAGTACTTC

J: TRBJ1-2
V: TRBV5-1
size: -
D: -
CDR3: CASSGGTFAANYGYTF
DNA: TGCGCCAGCAGCGGGGGGACCTTCGCAGCTAACTATGGCTACACCTTC

J: TRBJ1-6
V: TRBV11-3
size: many
D: -
CDR3: CASTRRSLSSYNSPLHF
DNA: TGTGCCAGCACCCGTCGTAGCCTGAGCTCCTATAATTCACCCCTCCACTTT

J: TRBJ2-7
V: TRBV2
size: -
D: TRBD1
CDR3: CASRVVRDRGHEQYF
DNA: TGTGCCAGCAGGGTCGTCCGGGACAGGGGCCACGAGCAGTACTTC

J: TRBJ2-1
V: TRBV19
size: -
D: -
CDR3: CASSIGGKLRGEQFF
DNA: TGTGCCAGTAGTATAGGCGGTAAACTTCGGGGGGAGCAGTTCTTC

J: TRBJ1-5
V: TRBV6-8
size: -
D: -
CDR3: CASSPRTGNQPQHF
DNA: TGTGCCAGCAGTCCCCGGACGGGCAATCAGCCCCAGCATTTT

J: TRBJ1-1
V: TRBV2
size: few
D: -
CDR3: CASSRAGKAEAFF
DNA: TGTGCCAGCAGCCGCGCGGGTAAGGCTGAAGCTTTCTTT

J: TRBJ2-1
V: TRBV11-3
size: few
D: -
CDR3: CASATGTGYNEQFF
DNA: TGTGCCAGCGCCACCGGGACTGGGTACAATGAGCAGTTCTTC

J: TRBJ2-3
V: TRBV19
size: -
D: -
CDR3: CASRGALLTDTQYF
DNA: TGTGCCAGTAGGGGGGCCCTCCTCACAGATACGCAGTATTTT

J: TRBJ1-1
V: TRBV28
size: many
D: -
CDR3: CASSRDLAQSPGEAFF
DNA: TGTGCCAGCAGCCGGGACCTAGCCCAATCCCCCGGTGAAGCTTTCTTT

J: TRBJ2-7
V: TRBV9
size: few
D: -
CDR3: CASSVAESYEQYF
DNA: TGTGCCAGCAGCGTAGCGGAGTCCTACGAGCAGTACTTC

J: TRBJ2-5
V: TRBV11-3
size: few
D: TRBD1
CDR3: CASSSRTGLETQYF
DNA: TGTGCCAGCAGCTCCCGGACAGGCCTTGAGACCCAGTACTTC

J: TRBJ2-6
V: TRBV12-5
size: -
D: TRBD1
CDR3: CASMTGGLISGANVLTF
DNA: TGTGCCAGCATGACAGGGGGCTTAATTTCTGGGGCCAACGTCCTGACTTTC

J: TRBJ2-1
V: TRBV11-3
size: few
D: -
CDR3: CASSPDSLYNEQFF
DNA: TGTGCCAGCAGTCCGGACAGCTTGTACAATGAGCAGTTCTTC

J: TRBJ2-2
V: TRBV19
size: once
D: TRBD2
CDR3: CASSIGWEGRFTGELFF
DNA: TGTGCCAGTAGTATAGGATGGGAGGGGAGGTTCACCGGGGAGCTGTTTTTT

J: TRBJ2-7
V: TRBV4-1
size: few
D: -
CDR3: CASSQDRGAEAGEQYF
DNA: TGCGCCAGCAGCCAAGATCGAGGCGCCGAGGCCGGCGAGCAGTACTTC

J: TRBJ1-5
V: TRBV6-8
size: -
D: -
CDR3: CASSGSPNRPRVLQPQHF
DNA: TGTGCCAGCAGTGGGAGTCCCAACCGCCCCAGGGTTCTTCAGCCCCAGCATTTT

J: TRBJ2-7
V: TRBV14
size: -
D: -
CDR3: CASSQRYPRGPYEQYF
DNA: TGTGCCAGCAGCCAACGTTATCCCCGGGGCCCCTACGAGCAGTACTTC

J: TRBJ1-3
V: TRBV11-3
size: many
D: -
CDR3: CASSLGSGGDTIYF
DNA: TGTGCCAGCAGCTTGGGTTCAGGAGGAGACACCATATATTTT

J: TRBJ1-5
V: TRBV7-1
size: -
D: TRBD1
CDR3: CASTKDRGFNQPQHF
DNA: TGTGCCAGCACCAAGGACAGGGGCTTCAATCAGCCCCAGCATTTT

J: TRBJ1-2
V: TRBV14
size: few
D: -
CDR3: CASSQDQQNYGYTF
DNA: TGTGCCAGCAGCCAAGATCAACAGAACTATGGCTACACCTTC

J: TRBJ1-1
V: TRBV28
size: many
D: -
CDR3: CASSPIRDATLEAFF
DNA: TGTGCCAGCAGCCCGATCCGGGACGCAACTCTTGAAGCTTTCTTT